A single sample is the source of the 18 T cell receptor beta chains below, sequenced in a study of cytomegalovirus exposure and HLA in healthy donors. TCRdb's copy holds only in-frame clones and misses some; the assay was immunoSEQ multiplex PCR. Seen here are around 300,000 clones, 80% to 90% observed once, and the top ten hold approximately 1%. Input material: PBMCs. These receptors all stem from a woman younger than 30 in good health and CMV-seronegative.

This clone was counted a single time. The chain couples TRBV19 to TRBJ1-5; 7 positions match TRBD1. The CDR3 is made up of 14 amino acids. Trimming took 4 bases from V and 4 from J; bases not matched to a gene: 4. CDR1 is LNHDA, CDR2 SQIVND, per germline (reference sequence). CDR3 bases: TGTGCCAGTAGTAGGGGACAGTTGAATCAGCCCCAGCATTTT. Translation: CASSRGQLNQPQHF.

The rearrangement uses TRBV28 and TRBJ2-7; D may be TRBD2 (5 bases). Trimming took 7 bases from V and 6 from J, leaving 19 bases between them. Germline V gives CDR1 MDHEN, CDR2 SYDVKM. The CDR3 loop spans 14 amino acids. The CDR3 loop reads CASTSAGESGEQYF. DNA for the CDR3: TGTGCCAGCACCTCTGCCGGGGAGAGCGGCGAGCAGTACTTC.

This sequence joins TRBV6-6 and TRBJ1-1; unclear D gene. The CDR3 runs to 13 residues. The V end was cut by 4 bases, the J end by 5 bases, with 11 bases between. Germline assignment: CDR1 MNHNY and CDR2 SVGAGI (reference sequence). CDR3 region: CASSSGRGTEAFF. CDR3 DNA sequence: TGTGCCAGCAGTTCGGGCCGCGGGACTGAAGCTTTCTTT.

This clone turned up a few times. The CDR3 spells CASSILTGGTEAFF. The CDR3 DNA follows: TGCGCCAGCAGTATCTTGACAGGGGGCACTGAAGCTTTCTTT. The rearrangement links TRBV5-1 to TRBJ1-1; 9 bases align to TRBD1. CDR3 length: 14 amino acids. Germline CDR1 reads SGHRS; CDR2 reads YFSETQ. V gave up 5 bases and J gave up 4 bases; unmatched junction bases: 6.

The gene calls are TRBV27 and TRBJ2-1, with 7 bases lining up with TRBD1. V was pared by 5 bases and J by 8 bases, with 9 bases of the junction left unmatched. This CDR3 contains 14 residues. Germline-derived CDR1 and CDR2 are MNHEY and SMNVEV (reference sequence). The CDR3 loop reads CASSPQGERHEQFF. In DNA, the CDR3 is TGTGCCAGCAGTCCGCAGGGGGAGCGGCATGAGCAGTTCTTC.

The gene calls are TRBV6-1 and TRBJ2-3; D not certain. Germline lookup yields CDR1 MNHNS and CDR2 SASEGT. V lost 1 base to trimming and J lost 1 base, with 6 bases between them. CDR3 length: 14 amino acids. The CDR3 here is CASSEVPGTDTQYF. The CDR3 DNA reads TGTGCCAGCAGTGAAGTTCCAGGCACAGATACGCAGTATTTT.

The chain employs TRBV30 and TRBJ1-1, with D maybe TRBD1 (5 bases). The CDR3 totals 11 residues. The V gene's germline CDR1 is GTSNPN and CDR2 SVGIG (reference sequence). Here the CDR3 reads CATRVNTEAFF. The CDR3 DNA reads as TGTGCTACCAGGGTAAACACTGAAGCTTTCTTT.

This chain connects TRBV19 to TRBJ2-3; possibly TRBD2 for D (6 bases). V lost 8 bases, J lost 4 bases, and 10 bases lay in between. This CDR3 is 12 amino acids long. CDR1 LNHDA and CDR2 SQIVND come from the germline V gene (reference sequence). The CDR3: CASGERADTQYF. CDR3 nucleotide sequence: TGTGCCAGTGGGGAGCGGGCAGATACGCAGTATTTT. The full variable domain, with the rest looked up from reference TRBV19 and TRBJ2-3, is DGGITQSPKYLFRKEGQNVTLSCEQNLNHDAMYWYRQDPGQGLRLIYYSQIVNDFQKGDIAEGYSVSREKKESFPLTVTSAQKNPTAFYLCASGERADTQYFGPGTRLTVL.

J is TRBJ2-1 and V is TRBV29-1; D is uncertain. Looked up from germline, CDR1 is SQVTM and CDR2 is ANQGSEA. CDR3 length equals 12 residues. V shed 5 bases and J shed 5 bases, with 10 bases lying between them. Here the CDR3 reads CSVSNSDNEQFF. The CDR3 DNA reads as TGCAGCGTTTCTAACAGTGACAATGAGCAGTTCTTC.

V is TRBV7-9 and J is TRBJ2-7; no clear D. V dropped 3 bases and J dropped 2 bases, with 5 bases sitting between them. CDR1 is SEHNR and CDR2 is FQNEAQ in the germline V gene (reference sequence). The CDR3 spans 12 residues. This chain's CDR3 is CASSFSPYEQYF. The DNA of the CDR3 is TGTGCCAGCAGCTTCTCTCCCTACGAGCAGTACTTC.

This chain joins TRBV11-3 and TRBJ2-7, with 7 bases matching TRBD1. This CDR3 is built from 14 residues. The germline V gene has CDR1 SGHNT and CDR2 YENEEA. The ends lost 5 bases at V and 3 bases at J; junction bases unmatched: 7. The CDR3 sequence is CASSPRGQNYEQYF. The CDR3 nucleotides read TGTGCCAGCAGCCCCCGGGGACAGAACTACGAGCAGTACTTC.

This clone was detected a few times. CDR3 amino acids: CASSLYSDYEQYF. For the CDR3, the DNA is TGCGCCAGCAGCCTTTACAGTGACTACGAGCAGTACTTC. V usage is TRBV5-1 and J usage is TRBJ2-7, with D hard to call. V lost 4 bases and J 3 bases, leaving 11 bases between the germline ends. The CDR3 consists of 13 residues. In germline, CDR1 is SGHRS, CDR2 YFSETQ.

The chain carries TRBV6-5 and TRBJ1-2; 8 bases are a match to TRBD1. The junction had 13 bases not matched to a gene; V was cut back by 5 bases and J by 8 bases. The CDR3 extends over 15 amino acids. Per the germline V gene, CDR1 is MNHEY and CDR2 is SVGAGI. The CDR3 bases are TGTGCCAGCAGTCCGACAGGGGCTGCTTCTTGGGGCTACACCTTC. Translating gives CASSPTGAASWGYTF.

The chain combines TRBV6-5 with TRBJ2-3; D gene uncertain. The ends were cut back, 3 bases at V and 6 bases at J, with 16 bases in the middle. This CDR3 contains 15 residues. Germline V CDR1 and CDR2: MNHEY, SVGAGI. CDR3 DNA sequence: TGTGCCAGCAGTTATGGGTCATCCCAGGCCGATACGCAGTATTTT. Its translation: CASSYGSSQADTQYF.

The chain uses TRBV4-2 and TRBJ1-3; 7 positions agree with TRBD1. Germline lookup yields CDR1 LGHNA and CDR2 YNFKEQ. This CDR3 has 16 amino acids. V shed 4 bases and J 2 bases; nucleotides not matched to a gene: 8. This CDR3 reads CASSRTFGQAGNTIYF. The CDR3 DNA reads as TGTGCCAGCAGCCGGACCTTCGGACAGGCTGGAAACACCATATATTTT.

V usage is TRBV6-4 and J usage is TRBJ2-1; the D gene is possibly TRBD2 (6 bases). CDR1 is MRHNA and CDR2 is SNTAGT in the germline V gene. V lost 2 bases and J lost 0, with 11 bases in between. CDR3 length: 16 residues. CDR3 loop: CASSDRHGSSYNEQFF. The CDR3 nucleotides read TGTGCCAGCAGTGACCGCCACGGGAGCTCCTACAATGAGCAGTTCTTC.

V usage is TRBV18 and J usage is TRBJ1-4; 7 bases are shared with TRBD1. The CDR3 is 14 residues long. The germline V gene encodes CDR1 KGHSH and CDR2 LQKENI. Trimming removed 5 bases from V and 7 bases from J; junction bases left unmatched: 7. Here the CDR3 DNA reads TGTGCCAGCTCAATCCGGGACAGAGGTGAAAAACTGTTTTTT. As protein: CASSIRDRGEKLFF.

The chain recombines TRBV29-1 with TRBJ1-1; 9 bases fit TRBD1. There are 14 residues in the CDR3. Trimming cost V 7 bases and J 1 base; bases outside gene matches: 7. The germline V gene encodes CDR1 SQVTM and CDR2 ANQGSEA. This chain's CDR3 is CSAWTGAENTEAFF. CDR3 DNA sequence: TGCAGCGCTTGGACAGGGGCTGAGAACACTGAAGCTTTCTTT.